A selection of T cell receptor beta chains follows, all from one sample in a study of T cells after yellow fever vaccination. TCRdb re-called the 5' RACE reads through MiXCR, storing one row per CDR3 protein. The data show about 63,000 distinct CDR3 sequences, 7.4% seen once. Material: CD8+ T cells sorted from PBMCs, obtained 15 days after the yellow fever booster vaccination. The receptors here all came from a young man who received the YFV17D yellow fever vaccine. Both conserved end residues are part of each CDR3. A D gene is named only where the DNA matches it firmly. Size is stated for part of the rows, as once, few or many counts, or as a class when the clone is expanded.

j_call d_call v_call clone_size cdr3_nt cdr3_aa
TRBJ2-3 . TRBV30 many TGTGCCTGGAACGGCGGAGATACCTCCACAGATACGCAGTATTTT CAWNGGDTSTDTQYF
TRBJ2-7 . TRBV7-9 many TGTGCCAGCAGCCCGTTTGGGACGGAGGTCTACGAGCAGTACTTC CASSPFGTEVYEQYF
TRBJ1-1 . TRBV7-9 . TGTGCCAGCAGCTTAGGAGATGAAGCTTTCTTT CASSLGDEAFF
TRBJ2-3 TRBD1 TRBV29-1 many TGCAGCGTCGATCCAACAGGGGGCGCCGACACAGATACGCAGTATTTT CSVDPTGGADTDTQYF
TRBJ1-1 . TRBV6-2/TRBV6-3 many TGTGCCAGCAGTTACTCGGGGACAATTGGAGCTTTCTTT CASSYSGTIGAFF
TRBJ2-1 TRBD2 TRBV24-1 many TGTGCCACCAGTGACCCGTCTAGCGGGTCCGATGAGCAGTTCTTC CATSDPSSGSDEQFF
TRBJ2-7 . TRBV7-6 many TGTGCCAGCAGCTCCCCCCTCGACAGGTACGAGCAGTACTTC CASSSPLDRYEQYF
TRBJ2-1 . TRBV7-2 many TGTGCCAGCACCGTAGCACCCGAGCAGTTCTTC CASTVAPEQFF
TRBJ1-3 . TRBV7-9 many TGTGCCAGCAGCTTAGACGGCTCTGGAAACACCATATATTTT CASSLDGSGNTIYF
TRBJ2-1 . TRBV27 many TGTGCCAGCGGGGGTGTTGAGCAGTTCTTC CASGGVEQFF
TRBJ2-7 TRBD1 TRBV13 many TGTGCCGTCAGGGGGATTGGCTACGAGCAGTACTTC CAVRGIGYEQYF
TRBJ2-7 . TRBV9 many TGTGCCAGCAGCGTAGCACAGAACTACGAGCAGTACTTC CASSVAQNYEQYF
TRBJ2-7 TRBD2 TRBV20-1 many TGCAGTGCTAGAGATAGTCGGGGGGGTACCTACGAGCAGTACTTC CSARDSRGGTYEQYF
TRBJ2-4 TRBD2 TRBV2 few TGTGCCAGCAGTCCCTTTGTAGCGGGAGGAACGAGTAACATTCAGTACTTC CASSPFVAGGTSNIQYF
TRBJ2-7 . TRBV7-2 many TGTGCCAGCAGCCTGCCGCCCTACGAGCAGTACTTC CASSLPPYEQYF
TRBJ2-7 TRBD2 TRBV7-9 many TGTGCCAGCAGCTTAATAACTAGCGGGAGTACCTACGAGCAGTACTTC CASSLITSGSTYEQYF
TRBJ2-7 . TRBV29-1 . TGCAGCGCCGCGCCCATAGATACCAACGAGCAGTACTTC CSAAPIDTNEQYF
TRBJ2-7 . TRBV29-1 many TGCAGCGTTGAAGATCAAGGGCTCGAGCAGTACTTC CSVEDQGLEQYF
TRBJ2-7 TRBD2 TRBV6-2/TRBV6-3 many TGTGCCAGCAGTCCCGGGACTAGCGGGATCGAGCAGTACTTC CASSPGTSGIEQYF
TRBJ2-1 . TRBV5-1 many TGCGCCAGCAGCTCCCTAGACAGCCCTGAGCAGTTCTTC CASSSLDSPEQFF
TRBJ2-7 . TRBV27 many TGTGCCAGCAGACCAGGGGTTCGCTACGAGCAGTACTTC CASRPGVRYEQYF
TRBJ1-1 . TRBV10-2 few TGCGCCAGCAGTGACCTTCGACAGAACACTGAAGCTTTCTTT CASSDLRQNTEAFF
TRBJ2-5 . TRBV20-1 many TGCAGTGCTGGGGCAGAGACCCAGTACTTC CSAGAETQYF
TRBJ2-2 . TRBV5-8 many TGTGCCAGCAGCTTGTTACTCGGCCCCGCGAACACCGGGGAGCTGTTTTTT CASSLLLGPANTGELFF
TRBJ2-7 . TRBV30 many TGTGCTTCAGGAGAAGGGGTAGGGGACGAGCAGTACTTC CASGEGVGDEQYF
TRBJ2-7 TRBD1 TRBV28 many TGTGCCAGCACCCCTAACGTCCGGGACAGGGGTACCTACGAGCAGTACTTC CASTPNVRDRGTYEQYF
TRBJ2-2 TRBD1 TRBV6-5 medium-sized TGTGCCAGCACCTGGGACAGGGACACCGGGGAGCTGTTTTTT CASTWDRDTGELFF
TRBJ1-5 . TRBV7-9 few TGTGCCAGCAGCTTAGGGCCACAGGCAATCCCCGTAACACGCGATCAGCCCCAGCATTTT CASSLGPQAIPVTRDQPQHF
TRBJ2-6 TRBD2 TRBV6-5 many TGTGCCAGCAGTTTCTCTAGCGGGCGCAACTCTGGGGCCAACGTCCTGACTTTC CASSFSSGRNSGANVLTF
TRBJ2-7 . TRBV19 . TGTGCCAGTAGTATATCTCCACCCTACGAGCAGTACTTC CASSISPPYEQYF
TRBJ2-1 . TRBV27 many TGTGCCAGCAGTTTCACACGGAGCTCCTACAATGAGCAGTTCTTC CASSFTRSSYNEQFF
TRBJ2-5 TRBD1 TRBV24-1 many TGTGCCACCAGTGATTCGGGGACAGGCCAAGAGACCCAGTACTTC CATSDSGTGQETQYF
TRBJ2-1 . TRBV4-3 many TGCGCCAGCAGCCAAGAATCAAACAGTTGGGATGAGCAGTTCTTC CASSQESNSWDEQFF
TRBJ2-1 TRBD2 TRBV7-6 many TGTGCCAGCACCCCGACTAGCGGGAGGTGGAATGAGCAGTTCTTC CASTPTSGRWNEQFF
TRBJ2-7 TRBD2 TRBV13 many TGTGCCAGCAGCTTAACTAGCGTAGACTCCTACGAGCAGTACTTC CASSLTSVDSYEQYF
TRBJ2-5 TRBD2 TRBV6-4 many TGTGCCAGCAGTGAAAGGGCGGGAGACACCCAAGAGACCCAGTACTTC CASSERAGDTQETQYF